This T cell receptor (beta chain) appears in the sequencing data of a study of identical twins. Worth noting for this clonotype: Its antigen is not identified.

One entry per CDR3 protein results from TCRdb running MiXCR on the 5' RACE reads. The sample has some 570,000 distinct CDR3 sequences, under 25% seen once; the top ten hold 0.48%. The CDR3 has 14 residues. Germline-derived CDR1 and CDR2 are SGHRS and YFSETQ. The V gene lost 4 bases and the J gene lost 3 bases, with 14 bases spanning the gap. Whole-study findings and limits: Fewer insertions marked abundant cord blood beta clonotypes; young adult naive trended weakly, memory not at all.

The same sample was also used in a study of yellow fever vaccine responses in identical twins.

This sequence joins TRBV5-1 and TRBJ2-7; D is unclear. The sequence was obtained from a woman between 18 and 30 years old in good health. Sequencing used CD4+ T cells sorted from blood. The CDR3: CASSPETGRYEQYF. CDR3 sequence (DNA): TGCGCCAGCAGCCCAGAGACTGGTCGCTACGAGCAGTACTTC.